The present TCR beta chain was sequenced within a study of blood T cell repertoires in COVID-19. For the study at large: The study drew acute and convalescent COVID-19 samples from the United States, Italy and Spain. PBMCs, B-cell-depleted T cells, or T cells were the source of the cDNA or gDNA that made up the material.

This CDR3 has 15 residues. The junction had 4 bases not matched to a gene; V was cut back by 4 bases and J by 1 base. Germline CDR1 reads MNHEY; CDR2 reads SVGEGT. Study processing details: Reference gene primer amplification yielded estimated nucleated cell counts. Sequenced by immunoSEQ multiplex PCR; TCRdb stores in-frame clones only, minus some. That table furnishes V, J and clone size, whereas the DNA furnished D and trimming. Of about 120,000 clones listed, around 85% are singletons. This sequence was found in a man between 60 and 75 years old with acute or convalescent COVID-19. The sequencing input was peripheral blood. This rearrangement joins TRBV6-2 or TRBV6-3 to TRBJ2-7; TRBD2 matches at 10 bases. CDR3 residues: CASSSPSGRSYEQYF. In DNA form, the CDR3 reads TGTGCCAGCAGTTCCCCTAGCGGGAGATCCTACGAGCAGTACTTC.